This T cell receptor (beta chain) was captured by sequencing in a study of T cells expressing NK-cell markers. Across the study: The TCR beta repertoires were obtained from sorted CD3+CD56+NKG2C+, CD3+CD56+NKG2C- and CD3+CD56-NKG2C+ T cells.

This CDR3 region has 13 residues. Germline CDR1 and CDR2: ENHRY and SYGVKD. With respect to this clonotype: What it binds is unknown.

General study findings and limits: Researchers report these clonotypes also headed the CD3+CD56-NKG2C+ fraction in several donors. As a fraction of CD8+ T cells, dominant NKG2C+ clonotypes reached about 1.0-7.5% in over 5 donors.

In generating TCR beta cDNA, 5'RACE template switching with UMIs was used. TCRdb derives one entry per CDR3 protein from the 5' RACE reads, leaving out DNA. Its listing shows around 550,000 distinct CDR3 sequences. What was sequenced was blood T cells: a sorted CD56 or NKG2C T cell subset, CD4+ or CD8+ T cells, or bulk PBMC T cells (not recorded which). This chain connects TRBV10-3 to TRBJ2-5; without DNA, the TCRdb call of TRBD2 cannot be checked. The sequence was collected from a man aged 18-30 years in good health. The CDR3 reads CAISGLEGETQYF.